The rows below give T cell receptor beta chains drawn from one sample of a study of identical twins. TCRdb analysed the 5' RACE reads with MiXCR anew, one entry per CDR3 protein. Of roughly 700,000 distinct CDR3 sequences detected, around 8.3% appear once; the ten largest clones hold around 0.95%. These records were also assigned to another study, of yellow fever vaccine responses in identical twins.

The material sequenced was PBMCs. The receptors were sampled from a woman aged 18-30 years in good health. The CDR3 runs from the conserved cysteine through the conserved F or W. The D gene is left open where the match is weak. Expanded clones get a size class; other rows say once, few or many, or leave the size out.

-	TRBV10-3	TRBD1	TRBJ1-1	CASQGAAEAFF	TGTGCCAGTCAGGGGGCGGCTGAAGCTTTCTTT
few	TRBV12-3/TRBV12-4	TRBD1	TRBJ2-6	CASSSGQGTGANVLTF	TGTGCCAGCAGTTCGGGACAGGGGACTGGGGCCAACGTCCTGACTTTC
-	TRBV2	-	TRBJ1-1	CASSDWTEAFF	TGTGCCAGCAGTGATTGGACTGAAGCTTTCTTT
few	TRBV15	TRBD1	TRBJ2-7	CATSRERAPGTAYEQYF	TGTGCCACCAGCAGAGAGAGAGCACCCGGGACAGCCTACGAGCAGTACTTC
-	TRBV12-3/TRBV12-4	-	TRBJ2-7	CASSTPGISSYEQYF	TGTGCCAGCAGTACCCCGGGGATAAGCTCCTACGAGCAGTACTTC
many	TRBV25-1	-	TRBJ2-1	CASSASVSQFF	TGTGCCAGCAGTGCCTCAGTGTCGCAGTTCTTC
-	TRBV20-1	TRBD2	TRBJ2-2	CSALLAGGNTGELFF	TGCAGTGCTTTACTAGCGGGAGGGAACACCGGGGAGCTGTTTTTT
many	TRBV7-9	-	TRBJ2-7	CASSRQGNDGEQYF	TGTGCCAGCAGCCGTCAGGGGAACGACGGCGAGCAGTACTTC
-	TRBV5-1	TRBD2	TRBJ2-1	CASSLDRAGNYNEQFF	TGCGCCAGCAGCTTGGATCGAGCGGGGAACTACAATGAGCAGTTCTTC
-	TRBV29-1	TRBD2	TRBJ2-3	CSGAGAADTQYF	TGCAGCGGTGCGGGAGCAGCCGATACGCAGTATTTT
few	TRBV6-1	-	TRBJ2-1	CASSLTGPHPNEQFF	TGTGCCAGCAGCCTGACTGGACCCCACCCCAATGAGCAGTTCTTC
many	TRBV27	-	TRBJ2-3	CASSLYPRGTDTQYF	TGTGCCAGCAGTTTATACCCTCGCGGCACAGATACGCAGTATTTT
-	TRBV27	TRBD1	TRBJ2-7	CASGDRGYEQYF	TGTGCCAGCGGCGACAGGGGCTACGAGCAGTACTTC
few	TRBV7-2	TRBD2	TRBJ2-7	CASSLSGLAGPFYEQYF	TGTGCCAGCAGCTTATCCGGGCTAGCGGGCCCCTTCTACGAGCAGTACTTC
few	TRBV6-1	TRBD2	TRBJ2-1	CASFSGSGYNEQFF	TGTGCCAGTTTTAGCGGGAGCGGATACAATGAGCAGTTCTTC
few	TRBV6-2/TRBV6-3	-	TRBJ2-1	CASSYLGRAPFNEQFF	TGTGCCAGCAGTTACCTAGGGAGAGCCCCCTTCAATGAGCAGTTCTTC
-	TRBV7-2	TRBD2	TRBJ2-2	CASSLGPGLATGELFF	TGTGCCAGCAGCTTAGGCCCGGGACTAGCCACCGGGGAGCTGTTTTTT
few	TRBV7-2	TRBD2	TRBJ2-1	CASSLEGLAAYNEQFF	TGTGCCAGCAGCTTGGAGGGACTAGCGGCCTACAATGAGCAGTTCTTC
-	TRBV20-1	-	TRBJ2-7	CSARTENPYEQYF	TGCAGTGCTAGAACGGAAAATCCCTACGAGCAGTACTTC
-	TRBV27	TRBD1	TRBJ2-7	CASSSRQGLYEQYF	TGTGCCAGCAGTTCCCGACAGGGTTTATACGAGCAGTACTTC
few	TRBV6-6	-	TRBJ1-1	CASSLNKNTEAFF	TGTGCCAGCAGTTTAAACAAGAACACTGAAGCTTTCTTT
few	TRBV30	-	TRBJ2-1	CAWSVSSAHNEQFF	TGTGCCTGGAGTGTATCTAGCGCACACAATGAGCAGTTCTTC
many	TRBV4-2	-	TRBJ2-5	CASSHPSGLDRETQYF	TGTGCCAGCAGCCACCCTTCCGGGCTAGATCGAGAGACCCAGTACTTC
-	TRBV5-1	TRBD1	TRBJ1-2	CASSIGTDYGYTF	TGCGCCAGCAGTATAGGGACAGACTATGGCTACACCTTC
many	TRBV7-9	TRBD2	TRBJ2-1	CASSRGDYQDYNEQFF	TGTGCCAGCAGCAGAGGGGACTACCAAGATTACAATGAGCAGTTCTTC
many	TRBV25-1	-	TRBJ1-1	CASRGPIEAFF	TGTGCCAGCCGAGGACCAATCGAAGCTTTCTTT
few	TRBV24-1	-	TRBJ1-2	CATSDRTVGGYTF	TGTGCCACCAGTGATAGGACAGTCGGCGGCTACACCTTC
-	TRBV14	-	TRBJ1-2	CASSQGPGNYGYTF	TGTGCCAGCAGCCAAGGGCCAGGGAACTATGGCTACACCTTC
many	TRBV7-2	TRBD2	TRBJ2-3	CASSLSPSGRQTDTQYF	TGTGCCAGCAGCCTGTCCCCTAGCGGGAGGCAAACAGATACGCAGTATTTT
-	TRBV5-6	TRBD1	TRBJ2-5	CASYGTGAGETQYF	TGTGCCAGCTACGGGACAGGGGCCGGAGAGACCCAGTACTTC
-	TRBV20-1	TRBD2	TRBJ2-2	CSARSASGINTGELFF	TGCAGTGCTAGATCGGCTAGCGGGATTAACACCGGGGAGCTGTTTTTT
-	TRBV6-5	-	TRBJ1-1	CASSYSAGMNTEAFF	TGTGCCAGCAGTTACTCGGCCGGGATGAACACTGAAGCTTTCTTT